This T cell receptor (beta chain) stems from a study of a mutant IDH1 vaccine in newly diagnosed glioma. CDR1 is MNHNS, CDR2 SASEGT, per germline. The V end lost 0 bases, the J end lost 2 bases, and 11 bases lay between the germline ends. The CDR3 runs 15 residues. The time point was: week 47, end of study. Every single dose of the vaccine, 300 ug of mutant IDH1 20-mer peptide, came with topical imiquimod. TCRdb keeps only in-frame clones here, not all; method: immunoSEQ multiplex PCR. The data hold over 80,000 clones, with approximately 75% observed a single time. A note on this clone: Its antigen is undetermined.

The TCR was taken from a middle-aged man with glioma. The sequences come from PBMCs, collected from a glioma patient whose treatment included an IDH1 peptide vaccine. V usage is TRBV6-1 and J usage is TRBJ2-7; no firm D call. CDR3 sequence reads: CASSEAPGDPYEQYF. The CDR3 DNA is TGTGCCAGCAGTGAAGCGCCGGGTGATCCCTACGAGCAGTACTTC.